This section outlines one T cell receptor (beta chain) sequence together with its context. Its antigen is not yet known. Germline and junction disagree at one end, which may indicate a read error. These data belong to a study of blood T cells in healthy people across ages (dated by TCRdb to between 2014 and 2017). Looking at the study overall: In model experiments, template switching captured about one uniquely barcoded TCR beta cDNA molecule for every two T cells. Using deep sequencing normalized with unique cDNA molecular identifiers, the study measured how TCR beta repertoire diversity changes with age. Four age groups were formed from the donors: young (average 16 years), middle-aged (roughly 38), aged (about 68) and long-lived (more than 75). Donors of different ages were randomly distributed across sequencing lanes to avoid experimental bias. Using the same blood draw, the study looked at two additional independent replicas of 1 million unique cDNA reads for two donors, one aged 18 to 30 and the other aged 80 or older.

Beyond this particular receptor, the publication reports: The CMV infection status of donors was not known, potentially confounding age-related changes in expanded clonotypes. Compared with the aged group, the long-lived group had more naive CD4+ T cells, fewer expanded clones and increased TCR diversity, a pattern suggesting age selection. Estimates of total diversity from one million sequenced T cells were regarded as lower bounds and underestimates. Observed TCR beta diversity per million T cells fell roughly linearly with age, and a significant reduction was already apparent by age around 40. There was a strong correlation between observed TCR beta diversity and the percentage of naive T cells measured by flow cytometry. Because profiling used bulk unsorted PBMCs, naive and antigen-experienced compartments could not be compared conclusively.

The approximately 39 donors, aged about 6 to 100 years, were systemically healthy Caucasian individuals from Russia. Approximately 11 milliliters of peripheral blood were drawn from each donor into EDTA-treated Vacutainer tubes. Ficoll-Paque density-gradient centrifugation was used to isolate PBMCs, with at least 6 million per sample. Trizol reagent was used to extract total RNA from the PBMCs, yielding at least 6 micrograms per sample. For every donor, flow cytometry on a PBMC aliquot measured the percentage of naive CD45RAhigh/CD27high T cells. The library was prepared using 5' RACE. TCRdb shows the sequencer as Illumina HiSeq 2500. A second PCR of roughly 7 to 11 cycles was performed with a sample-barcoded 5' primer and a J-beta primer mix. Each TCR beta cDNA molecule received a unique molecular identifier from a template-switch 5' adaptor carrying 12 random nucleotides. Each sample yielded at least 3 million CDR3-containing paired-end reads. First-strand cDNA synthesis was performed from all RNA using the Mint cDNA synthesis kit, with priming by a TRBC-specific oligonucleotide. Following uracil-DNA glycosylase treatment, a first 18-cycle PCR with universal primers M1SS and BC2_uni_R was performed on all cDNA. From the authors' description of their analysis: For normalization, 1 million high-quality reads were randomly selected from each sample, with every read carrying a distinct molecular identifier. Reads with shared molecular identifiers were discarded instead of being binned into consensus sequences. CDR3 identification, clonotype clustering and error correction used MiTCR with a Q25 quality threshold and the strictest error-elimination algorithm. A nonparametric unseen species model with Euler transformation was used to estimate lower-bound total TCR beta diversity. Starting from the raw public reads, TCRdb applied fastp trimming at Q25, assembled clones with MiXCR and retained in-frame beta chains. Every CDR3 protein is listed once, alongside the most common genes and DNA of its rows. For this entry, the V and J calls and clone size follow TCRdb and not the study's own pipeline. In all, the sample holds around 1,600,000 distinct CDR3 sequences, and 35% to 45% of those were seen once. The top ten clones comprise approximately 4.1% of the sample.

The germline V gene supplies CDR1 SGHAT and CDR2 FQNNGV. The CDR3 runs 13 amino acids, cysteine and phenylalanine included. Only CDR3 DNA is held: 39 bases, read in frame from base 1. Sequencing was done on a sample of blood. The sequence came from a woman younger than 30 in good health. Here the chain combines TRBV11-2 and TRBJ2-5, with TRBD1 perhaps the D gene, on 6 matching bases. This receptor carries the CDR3 CTSSWTQGETQYF. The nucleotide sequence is TGTACCAGCAGCTGGACTCAGGGGGAGACCCAGTACTTC.